The 3 T cell receptor beta chains in this list originate from one sample, sequenced in a study of blood T cell repertoires in COVID-19. Libraries were prepared by immunoSEQ multiplex PCR; TCRdb keeps only in-frame clonotypes and omits some of them. The table shows 84,000 or so clones, with around 80% occurring only once. Sequenced: peripheral blood. Receptors were obtained from a woman of 80 years or more with acute or convalescent COVID-19.

V is TRBV18 and J is TRBJ2-1; 8 bases align to TRBD2. Germline trimming cut 0 bases from V and 7 bases from J; bases unmatched to any gene: 8. Germline assignment: CDR1 KGHSH and CDR2 LQKENI. This CDR3 is built from 16 residues. The DNA for the CDR3 is TGTGCCAGCTCACCACCACAAAGCGGGAGTGTGAATGAGCAGTTCTTC. This gives the protein CASSPPQSGSVNEQFF.

A remark on this clone: Other nucleotide sequences from this sample produce the same CDR3. The V and J genes are TRBV20-1 and TRBJ2-5; no definite D call. The CDR3 is 10 amino acids. Deletions cut 6 bases from V and 0 bases from J, with 2 bases between. Germline V gene lookup returns CDR1 DFQATT and CDR2 SNEGSKA (reference sequence). The DNA of the CDR3 is TGCAGTGCCTACCAAGAGACCCAGTACTTC. Amino acid sequence: CSAYQETQYF.

CDR3 bases: TGTGCCAGCTCACCTACGACAGGGGGCAGGACAGATACGCAGTATTTT. Its protein is CASSPTTGGRTDTQYF. This sequence joins TRBV18 and TRBJ2-3, with 10 bases identical to TRBD1. This CDR3 is built from 16 residues. The V gene's germline CDR1 is KGHSH and CDR2 LQKENI. With V trimmed by 3 bases and J by 3 bases, 6 bases remained unmatched.